Listed below are T cell receptor beta chains from one sample, sequenced in a study of OX40 agonist ivuxolimab in advanced cancers. The protocol was immunoSEQ multiplex PCR, while the TCRdb copy is restricted to in-frame clones and leaves out a portion. The data show about 84,000 clones, roughly 85% seen once. Sequencing was performed on CD4+ or CD8+ T cells sorted from blood, taken in a trial of the OX40 agonist ivuxolimab. The source is an adult with an advanced solid tumor such as melanoma, head and neck, liver or kidney cancer. Both conserved end residues are part of each CDR3. A D gene is named only where the DNA matches it firmly. A row's size may be missing; if present it is once, few, many or a size class.

D: TRBD1; J: TRBJ1-6; V: TRBV19; size: -; DNA: TGTGCCAGTAGCCCCGGGACAGGGGGGACGGCACCCCTCCACTTT; CDR3: CASSPGTGGTAPLHF
D: -; J: TRBJ1-2; V: TRBV28; size: -; DNA: TGTGCCAGCAGTTCCCCCGGGATTCCCACACCTTATGGCTACACCTTC; CDR3: CASSSPGIPTPYGYTF
D: -; J: TRBJ1-4; V: TRBV18; size: -; DNA: TGTGCCAGCTCACTGATTTCGACAGAACCTAATGAAAAACTGTTTTTT; CDR3: CASSLISTEPNEKLFF
D: -; J: TRBJ1-2; V: TRBV6-6; size: -; DNA: TGTGCCAGCAGCCCGGGCTACACCTTC; CDR3: CASSPGYTF
D: -; J: TRBJ1-2; V: TRBV5-5; size: once; DNA: TGTGCCAGCAGCTTGGATTGGTATGGCTACACCTTC; CDR3: CASSLDWYGYTF
D: TRBD1; J: TRBJ2-3; V: TRBV7-3; size: -; DNA: TGTGCCAGCAGCTCCGACAGGGTTGGCACAGATACGCAGTATTTT; CDR3: CASSSDRVGTDTQYF
D: -; J: TRBJ1-2; V: TRBV4-3; size: -; DNA: TGCGCCAGCAGCCAAACCCACAGGGTTGGCTATGGCTACACCTTC; CDR3: CASSQTHRVGYGYTF
D: TRBD2; J: TRBJ2-1; V: TRBV9; size: -; DNA: TGTGCCAGCAGCCCCGGTAGGGCTAGCGGGAGTGGTGAGCAGTTCTTC; CDR3: CASSPGRASGSGEQFF
D: -; J: TRBJ2-2; V: TRBV28; size: -; DNA: TGTGCCAGCAGTGCTCGGGGGAACACCGGGGAGCTGTTTTTT; CDR3: CASSARGNTGELFF
D: TRBD1; J: TRBJ1-1; V: TRBV5-1; size: -; DNA: TGCGCCAGCAGCTTGACAGGGGGGGACACTGAAGCTTTCTTT; CDR3: CASSLTGGDTEAFF
D: -; J: TRBJ2-5; V: TRBV9; size: -; DNA: TGTGCCAGCAGCGTAGTTAGGGGCGGACAAGAGACCCAGTACTTC; CDR3: CASSVVRGGQETQYF
D: -; J: TRBJ2-2; V: TRBV5-4; size: -; DNA: TGTGCCATACACCTTGGGGGAGTGGGGGTTGGCGGGGAGCTGTTTTTT; CDR3: CAIHLGGVGVGGELFF
D: -; J: TRBJ1-4; V: TRBV28; size: -; DNA: TGTGCCAGCAGCTCCACAGGGATGAATGAAAAACTGTTTTTT; CDR3: CASSSTGMNEKLFF
D: -; J: TRBJ1-5; V: TRBV19; size: -; DNA: TGTGCCAGTAGTTCGCGGGATGGTTCGAGCAATCAGCCCCAGCATTTT; CDR3: CASSSRDGSSNQPQHF
D: -; J: TRBJ2-3; V: TRBV5-1; size: few; DNA: TGCGCCAGCAGCTTGGAATCCCAAACGCAGTATTTT; CDR3: CASSLESQTQYF
D: TRBD1; J: TRBJ2-2; V: TRBV5-6; size: -; DNA: TGTGCCAGCAGCTTCGACAGGGGGAGCGCCGGGGAGCTGTTTTTT; CDR3: CASSFDRGSAGELFF
D: TRBD1; J: TRBJ1-2; V: TRBV10-3; size: -; DNA: TGTGCCAGCGGACAGGGAGAGAGAGTTCCTAACTATGGCTACACCTTC; CDR3: CASGQGERVPNYGYTF
D: TRBD1; J: TRBJ1-5; V: TRBV28; size: -; DNA: TGTGCCAGCAAATGGCAGGGGGGCACGAGCAATCAGCCCCAGCATTTT; CDR3: CASKWQGGTSNQPQHF
D: TRBD1; J: TRBJ1-3; V: TRBV4-3; size: -; DNA: TGCGCCAGCAGCCAAGACCCGACAGGGGGAAACACCATATATTTT; CDR3: CASSQDPTGGNTIYF
D: -; J: TRBJ2-4; V: TRBV4-1; size: -; DNA: TGCGCCAGCAGCCCCCAGGACGGAGGAGTAGCCAAAAACATTCAGTACTTC; CDR3: CASSPQDGGVAKNIQYF
D: -; J: TRBJ1-1; V: TRBV6-5; size: few; DNA: TGTGCCAGCTTCAGGGACACTGAAGCTTTCTTT; CDR3: CASFRDTEAFF
D: -; J: TRBJ1-4; V: TRBV19; size: -; DNA: TGTGCCAGTAGTACCTACCTCTCGGCTGAAAAACTGTTTTTT; CDR3: CASSTYLSAEKLFF
D: -; J: TRBJ1-6; V: TRBV28; size: -; DNA: TGTGCCAGCAGTTTATTGGCAGCCCGGATTGCACCCCTCCACTTT; CDR3: CASSLLAARIAPLHF
D: TRBD1; J: TRBJ1-5; V: TRBV9; size: -; DNA: TGTGCCAGCAGCTCATTCGACAGGGCCCAGCCCCAGCATTTT; CDR3: CASSSFDRAQPQHF
D: TRBD2; J: TRBJ2-1; V: TRBV5-1; size: -; DNA: TGCGCCAGCAGCTCCCGGGACTATAACAATGAGCAGTTCTTC; CDR3: CASSSRDYNNEQFF
D: -; J: TRBJ2-1; V: TRBV5-1; size: -; DNA: TGCGCCAGCAGCTTGGGCGGCCTGGACAATGAGCAGTTCTTC; CDR3: CASSLGGLDNEQFF
D: -; J: TRBJ2-1; V: TRBV2; size: -; DNA: TGTGCCAGCACAAACAATGAGCAGTTCTTC; CDR3: CASTNNEQFF
D: -; J: TRBJ1-5; V: TRBV6-6; size: -; DNA: TGTGCCAGCAGTCCTCAATCAGGGAATCAGCCCCAGCATTTT; CDR3: CASSPQSGNQPQHF
D: -; J: TRBJ2-3; V: TRBV11-1; size: -; DNA: TGTGCCAGCAGCTCGACAGATACGCAGTATTTT; CDR3: CASSSTDTQYF
D: -; J: TRBJ2-1; V: TRBV5-1; size: once; DNA: TGCGCCAGCAGCCCAGACAGCAATGAGCAGTTCTTC; CDR3: CASSPDSNEQFF